This record concerns one T cell receptor beta chain sequence. This receptor's antigen is unknown. Per-base qualities were not stored, and no clone one base away is much larger. Via the germline V gene, CDR1 is SGHTA and CDR2 FQGNSA. The CDR3 measures 14 amino acids from cysteine to phenylalanine. CDR3 DNA only is kept here, 42 bases in frame from base 1. V lost 4 bases and J lost 16 bases, and the count of bases not matched to a germline gene is 11. One collaborating source in Seattle enrolled patients during active infection and followed them longitudinally through the course of disease. Each collaborating institution followed its own protocols to collect whole blood in K2EDTA tubes. For TCRbeta analysis, collaborators shipped samples as frozen whole blood, isolated PBMCs, or DNA extracted from either of those sample types. This specimen belongs to a study of blood T cell repertoires in COVID-19 (dated by TCRdb to the early 2020s). For context, the study as a whole: Samples covering the acute and convalescent phases of COVID-19 were provided by collaborators in the United States, Italy and Spain. The repertoires were released in a freely available public database meant as a resource for research on the immune response to SARS-CoV-2. Subjects who had been exposed to COVID-19, were actively infected with it, or had recovered from it provided the deeply sampled blood TCRbeta repertoires that made up the dataset. Where available, HLA class I and class II types were obtained from metadata supplied by the sample provider rather than from assay-based typing. A de-identified subject ID, COVID-19 status, age in years and sex were almost always included in the sample metadata. The material from the prospective study consisted of cDNA or gDNA derived from T cells, B-cell-depleted T cells, or PBMCs. Samples were obtained from the ongoing ImmuneRACE study (first 160 participants) and from 1,254 subjects provided by 6 global collaborators.

The paper as a whole reports these results and caveats: Clinical and demographic metadata were provided uncurated, with the amount varying by source and participant.

TCRbeta CDR3 regions were amplified from genomic DNA by means of the immunoSEQ Assay, a bias-controlled multiplex PCR. As for the original processing: The number of nucleated cells in each sample was estimated by amplification of reference gene primers within the assay. Sequence reads were collapsed and filtered to measure the absolute abundance of every unique TCRbeta CDR3 rearrangement. For each sample, productive Simpson clonality was calculated as the square root of Simpson's diversity index across productive rearrangements. TCRdb obtained this table from immuneACCESS and retained in-frame rearrangements with V and J assigned. These tables miss some clones; where compared with another copy, unresolved V genes account for less than half of the shortfall, and the remainder is unexplained. Clone size and the V and J calls come from that table; the DNA yielded D and trimming. The sample contains 60,000 to 70,000 clones, approximately 83% of them found a single time. The ten largest clones capture about 17% of the sample.

Sequencing was carried out using peripheral blood. The clonotype originates from a man aged 35 to 55 with COVID-19, enrolled during active disease. The sequence links TRBV7-2 to TRBJ1-6, with 9 junctional bases fitting TRBD1. The bases are TGTGCCAGCAGCTCGGACAGGGGCCAGGGGGTACTCCACTTT. Its translation is CASSSDRGQGVLHF.